One T cell receptor beta chain is described in this entry. Its antigen is as yet unknown. The data belong to a study of T cell responses to AZD1222 COVID-19 vaccine. Germline values: CDR1 MNHEY, CDR2 SVGAGI. V shed 6 bases and J shed 8 bases, with 16 bases lying between them. This CDR3 is built from 13 residues. Libraries were prepared by immunoSEQ multiplex PCR; TCRdb keeps only in-frame clonotypes and omits some of them. The profile shows approximately 110,000 clones, around 85% of them singletons. Whole-study results and caveats: Donors were largely white British and mainly female; clonal diversity was possibly underestimated.

The sequence derives from an adult in good health. The V call is TRBV6-5, the J call TRBJ1-2; D perhaps matches TRBD1 (6 bases). The sequences come from peripheral blood, collected on day 0 of AZD1222 vaccination. CDR3 loop: CASRSSRGGGYTF. CDR3 DNA: TGTGCCAGCAGGTCCTCCAGGGGCGGAGGCTACACCTTC.